This T cell receptor beta chain was captured by sequencing in a study of OX40 agonist ivuxolimab in advanced cancers. V was clipped by 5 bases and J by 4 bases, with 9 bases between them. Germline V gives CDR1 SGHNT, CDR2 YENEEA. This CDR3 region has 13 residues. Only in-frame clones appear in the TCRdb table, and some are missing; sequencing was by immunoSEQ multiplex PCR. The sample consists of some 85,000 clones, around 86% of them appearing once. The chain has TRBV11-3 and TRBJ1-5; no reliable D call. The specimen comprised CD4+ or CD8+ T cells sorted from blood, sampled in a trial of the OX40 agonist ivuxolimab. This TCR came from an adult with an advanced solid tumor such as melanoma, head and neck, liver or kidney cancer. CDR3 nucleotides: TGTGCCAGCAGCAGGGAAGTAAATCAGCCCCAGCATTTT. As protein: CASSREVNQPQHF.